The clone carrying this T cell receptor (beta chain) appeared a single time. Its specificity is not known. The sample originates from a study of Ad26.COV2.S vaccination and SARS-CoV-2 variants. Study overall: The Ad26.COV2.S arm of the COV1001 trial was where the donor was placed. Findings of the study overall: Non-spike TCR breadth was similar in vaccine and placebo recipients.

Sample treatment: about 20 received Ad26.COV2.S at low or high dose, single or two shots; 5 received placebo; per-sample allocation not given. It was on day 63 after the first vaccine or placebo injection that samples were taken. The CDR3 has 16 amino acids. V dropped 5 bases and J dropped 4; count of bases not matched to a gene: 8. Germline CDR1 and CDR2: SGHDT and YYEEEE. The protocol was immunoSEQ multiplex PCR, while the TCRdb copy is restricted to in-frame clones and leaves out a portion. Of around 310,000 clones listed, 85% to 90% are singletons. The chain couples TRBV5-6 to TRBJ2-3; 12 bases align to TRBD2. The sequences come from peripheral blood, collected in a trial of Ad26.COV2.S vaccine versus placebo. This TCR was sampled from a person aged 18 to 59 who received the Ad26.COV2.S COVID-19 vaccine or a placebo. CDR3 residues: CASSQTSGGQSDTQYF. The CDR3 DNA follows: TGTGCCAGCAGTCAGACTAGCGGGGGACAATCAGATACGCAGTATTTT.